This TCR beta chain was documented in a study of molecular identifiers for immune sequencing clone quantification. Using its own MiXCR run on the PCR reads, TCRdb lists one record per CDR3 protein. The table includes tens of thousands of distinct CDR3 sequences, 25% detected once. Worth noting for this clonotype: The junction and the germline gene differ at one end; a read error may be behind it.

CDR1 SEHNR and CDR2 FQNEAQ come from the germline V gene (reference sequence). This CDR3 contains 13 residues. The source is a human donor in good health. Some libraries in this study had Jurkat cell RNA spiked in. The chain joins TRBV7-9 to TRBJ2-1; D not resolved. The sequencing input was naive CD8+ T cells from blood, with Jurkat cell RNA spiked in. Indicated subset: FACS-sorted CD8+CD4-CCR7+CD45RA+ naive T cells. The CDR3 DNA follows: TGTGCCAGCAGCTTAGCGGGGTGGTCTGAGCAGCTCTTC. This translates into CASSLAGWSEQLF.